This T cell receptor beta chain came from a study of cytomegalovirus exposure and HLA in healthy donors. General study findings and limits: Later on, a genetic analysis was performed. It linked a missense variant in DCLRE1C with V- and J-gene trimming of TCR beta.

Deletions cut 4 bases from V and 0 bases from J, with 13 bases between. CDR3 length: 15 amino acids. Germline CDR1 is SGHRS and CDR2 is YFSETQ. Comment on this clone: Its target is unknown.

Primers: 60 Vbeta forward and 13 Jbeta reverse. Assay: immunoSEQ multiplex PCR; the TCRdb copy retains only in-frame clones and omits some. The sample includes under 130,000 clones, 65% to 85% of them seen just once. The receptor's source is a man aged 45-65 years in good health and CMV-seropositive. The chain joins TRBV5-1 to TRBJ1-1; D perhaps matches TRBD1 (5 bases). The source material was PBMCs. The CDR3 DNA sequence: TGCGCCAGCAGCCACCGGACAAACATGAACACTGAAGCTTTCTTT. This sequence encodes CASSHRTNMNTEAFF.